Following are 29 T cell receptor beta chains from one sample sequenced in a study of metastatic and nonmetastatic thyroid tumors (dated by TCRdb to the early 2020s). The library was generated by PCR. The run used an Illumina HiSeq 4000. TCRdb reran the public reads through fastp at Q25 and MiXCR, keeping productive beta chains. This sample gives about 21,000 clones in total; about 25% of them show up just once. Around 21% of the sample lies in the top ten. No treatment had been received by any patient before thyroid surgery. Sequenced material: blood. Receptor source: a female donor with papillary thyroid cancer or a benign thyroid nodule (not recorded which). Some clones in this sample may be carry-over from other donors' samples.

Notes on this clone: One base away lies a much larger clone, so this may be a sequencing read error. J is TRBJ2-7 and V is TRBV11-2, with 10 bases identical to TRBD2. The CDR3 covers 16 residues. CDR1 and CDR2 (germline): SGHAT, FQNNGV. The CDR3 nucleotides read TGTGACAGCAGCGCAACTAGCGGGACGATCTCCTACGAGCAGTACTTC. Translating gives CDSSATSGTISYEQYF.

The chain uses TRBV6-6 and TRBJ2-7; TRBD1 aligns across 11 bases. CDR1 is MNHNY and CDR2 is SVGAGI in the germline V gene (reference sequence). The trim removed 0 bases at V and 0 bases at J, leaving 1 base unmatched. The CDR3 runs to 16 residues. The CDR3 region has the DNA TGTGCCAGCAGTTACTCCGGGACAGGGGGCTCCTACGAGCAGTACTTC. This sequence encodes CASSYSGTGGSYEQYF.

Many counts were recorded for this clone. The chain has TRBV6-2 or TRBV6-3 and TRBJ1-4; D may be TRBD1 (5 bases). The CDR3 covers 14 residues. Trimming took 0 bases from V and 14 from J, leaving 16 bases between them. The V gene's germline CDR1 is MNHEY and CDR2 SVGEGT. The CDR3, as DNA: TGTGCCAGCAGTTACTCGATTCGGGACCAAGATCTGTTTTTT. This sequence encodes CASSYSIRDQDLFF.

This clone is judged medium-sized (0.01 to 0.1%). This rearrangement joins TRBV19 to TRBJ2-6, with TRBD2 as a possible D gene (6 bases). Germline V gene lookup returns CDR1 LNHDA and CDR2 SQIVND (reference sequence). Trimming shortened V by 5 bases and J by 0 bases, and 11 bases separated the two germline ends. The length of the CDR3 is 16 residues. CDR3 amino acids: CASSPWDFSGANVLTF. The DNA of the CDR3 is TGTGCCAGTAGTCCCTGGGACTTCTCTGGGGCCAACGTCCTGACTTTC.

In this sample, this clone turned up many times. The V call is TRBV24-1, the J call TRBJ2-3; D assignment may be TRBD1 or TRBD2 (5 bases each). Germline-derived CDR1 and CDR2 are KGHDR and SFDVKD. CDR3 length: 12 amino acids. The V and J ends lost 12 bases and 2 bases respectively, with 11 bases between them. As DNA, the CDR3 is TGTGCCGCTACGGGGCTCACAGATACGCAGTATTTT. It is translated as CAATGLTDTQYF.

CDR3 region: CASSESETSIMGTGYTF. The CDR3 coding sequence is TGCGCCAGCAGTGAGTCGGAAACCTCAATAATGGGGACCGGCTACACCTTC. The chain employs TRBV10-1 and TRBJ1-2, with a possible D match to TRBD1 (5 bases). Trimming took 0 bases from V and 8 from J, leaving 22 bases between them. Germline V gene sequence: CDR1 WNHNN, CDR2 SYGVQD (reference sequence). This CDR3 spans 17 amino acids.

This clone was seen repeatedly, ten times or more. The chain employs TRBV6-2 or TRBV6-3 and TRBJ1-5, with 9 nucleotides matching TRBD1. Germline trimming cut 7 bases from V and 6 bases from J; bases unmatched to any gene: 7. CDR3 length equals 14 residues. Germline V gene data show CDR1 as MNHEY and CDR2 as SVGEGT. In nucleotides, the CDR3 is TGTGCCAGCACCAAACAGGGGGCAGGTCAGCCCCAGCATTTT. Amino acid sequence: CASTKQGAGQPQHF.

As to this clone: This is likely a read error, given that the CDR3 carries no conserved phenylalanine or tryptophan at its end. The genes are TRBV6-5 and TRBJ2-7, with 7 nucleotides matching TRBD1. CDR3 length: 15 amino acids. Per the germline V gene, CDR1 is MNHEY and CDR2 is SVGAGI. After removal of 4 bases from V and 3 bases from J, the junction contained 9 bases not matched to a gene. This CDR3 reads CASSSREAGGYEQYL. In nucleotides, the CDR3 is TGTGCCAGCAGTTCTCGAGAGGCAGGGGGCTACGAGCAGTACCTC.

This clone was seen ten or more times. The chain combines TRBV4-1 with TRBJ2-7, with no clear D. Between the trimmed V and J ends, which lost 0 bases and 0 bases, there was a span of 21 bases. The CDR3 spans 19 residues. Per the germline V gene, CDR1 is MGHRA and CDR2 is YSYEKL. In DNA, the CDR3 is TGCGCCAGCAGCCAAGAATGGGGTCCGGTCTATCAGAGCTCCTACGAGCAGTACTTC. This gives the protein CASSQEWGPVYQSSYEQYF.

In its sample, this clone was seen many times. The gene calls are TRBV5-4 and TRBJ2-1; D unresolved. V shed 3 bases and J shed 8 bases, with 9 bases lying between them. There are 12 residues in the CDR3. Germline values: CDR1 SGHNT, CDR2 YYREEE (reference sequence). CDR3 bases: TGTGCCAGCAGCTCCGATCGGCATGAGCAGTTCTTC. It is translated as CASSSDRHEQFF.

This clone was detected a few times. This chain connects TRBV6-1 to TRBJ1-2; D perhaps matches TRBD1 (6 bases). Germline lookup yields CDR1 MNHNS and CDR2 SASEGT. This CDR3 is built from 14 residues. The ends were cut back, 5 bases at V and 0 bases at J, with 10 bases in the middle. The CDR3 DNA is TGTGCCAGCAGTAGACAGGAGTCTAACTATGGCTACACCTTC. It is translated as CASSRQESNYGYTF.

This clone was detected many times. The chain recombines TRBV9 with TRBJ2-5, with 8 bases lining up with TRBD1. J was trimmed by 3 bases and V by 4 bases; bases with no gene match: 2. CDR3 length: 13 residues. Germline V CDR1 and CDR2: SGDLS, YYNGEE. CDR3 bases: TGTGCCAGCAGCATACAGGGGGAAGAGACCCAGTACTTC. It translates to CASSIQGEETQYF.

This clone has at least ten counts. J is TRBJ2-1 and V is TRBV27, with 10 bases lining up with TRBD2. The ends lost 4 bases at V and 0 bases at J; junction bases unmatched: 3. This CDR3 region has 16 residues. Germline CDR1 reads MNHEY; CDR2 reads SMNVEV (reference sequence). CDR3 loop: CASSSPSGSSYNEQFF. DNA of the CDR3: TGTGCCAGCAGTTCGCCTAGCGGGAGCTCCTACAATGAGCAGTTCTTC.

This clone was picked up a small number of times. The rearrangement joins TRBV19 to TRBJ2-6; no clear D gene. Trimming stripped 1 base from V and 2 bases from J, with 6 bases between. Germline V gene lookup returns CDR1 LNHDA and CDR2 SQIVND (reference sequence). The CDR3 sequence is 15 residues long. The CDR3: CASSIVSPGANVLTF. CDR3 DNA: TGTGCCAGTAGTATAGTTTCTCCTGGGGCCAACGTCCTGACTTTC.

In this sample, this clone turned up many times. As DNA, the CDR3 is TGTGCCAGCAGTACCACGACAGGGACATCTGGAAACACCATATATTTT. Protein product: CASSTTTGTSGNTIYF. The chain carries TRBV6-1 and TRBJ1-3, with TRBD1 matching 7 bases. The ends lost 5 bases at V and 1 base at J; junction bases unmatched: 8. Per germline, CDR1 MNHNS and CDR2 SASEGT. The CDR3 totals 16 residues.

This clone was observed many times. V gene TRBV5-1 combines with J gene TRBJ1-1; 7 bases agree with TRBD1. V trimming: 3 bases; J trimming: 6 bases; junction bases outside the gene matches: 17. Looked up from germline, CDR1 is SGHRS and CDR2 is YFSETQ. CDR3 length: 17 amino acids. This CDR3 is CASSSLLWGQSRSEAFF. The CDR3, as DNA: TGCGCCAGCAGCTCCTTACTTTGGGGACAGAGCAGGTCTGAAGCTTTCTTT.

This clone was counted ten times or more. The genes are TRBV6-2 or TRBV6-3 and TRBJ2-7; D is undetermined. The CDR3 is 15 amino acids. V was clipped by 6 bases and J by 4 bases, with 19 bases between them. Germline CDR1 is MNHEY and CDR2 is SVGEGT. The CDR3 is CASRDPRSKAYEQYF. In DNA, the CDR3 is TGTGCCAGCAGGGACCCCCGGAGCAAGGCTTACGAGCAGTACTTC.

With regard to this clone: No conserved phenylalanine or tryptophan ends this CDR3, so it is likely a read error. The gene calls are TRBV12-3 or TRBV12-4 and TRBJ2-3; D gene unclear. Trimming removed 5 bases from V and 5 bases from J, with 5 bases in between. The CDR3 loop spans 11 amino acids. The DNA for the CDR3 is TGTGCCAGCAGTGCTGGAGATACGCAGTATTGT. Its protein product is CASSAGDTQYC.

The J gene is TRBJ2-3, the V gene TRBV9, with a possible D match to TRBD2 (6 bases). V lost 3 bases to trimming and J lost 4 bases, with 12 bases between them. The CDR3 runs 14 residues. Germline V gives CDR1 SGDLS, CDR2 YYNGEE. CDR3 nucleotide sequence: TGTGCCAGCAGCGGCGGGACCGGGGCAGATACGCAGTATTTT. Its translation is CASSGGTGADTQYF.

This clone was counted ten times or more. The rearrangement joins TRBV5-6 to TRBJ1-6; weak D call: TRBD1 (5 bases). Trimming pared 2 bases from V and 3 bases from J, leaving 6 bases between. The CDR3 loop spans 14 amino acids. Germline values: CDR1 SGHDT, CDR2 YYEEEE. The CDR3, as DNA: TGTGCCAGCAGCTTTGACAGCTATAATTCACCCCTCCACTTT. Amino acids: CASSFDSYNSPLHF.

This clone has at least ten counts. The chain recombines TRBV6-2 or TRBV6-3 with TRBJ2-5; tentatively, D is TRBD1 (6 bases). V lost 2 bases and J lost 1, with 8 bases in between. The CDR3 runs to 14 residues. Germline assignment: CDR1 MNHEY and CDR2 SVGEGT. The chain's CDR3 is CASSYQGTQETQYF. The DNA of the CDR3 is TGTGCCAGCAGTTACCAGGGGACCCAAGAGACCCAGTACTTC.

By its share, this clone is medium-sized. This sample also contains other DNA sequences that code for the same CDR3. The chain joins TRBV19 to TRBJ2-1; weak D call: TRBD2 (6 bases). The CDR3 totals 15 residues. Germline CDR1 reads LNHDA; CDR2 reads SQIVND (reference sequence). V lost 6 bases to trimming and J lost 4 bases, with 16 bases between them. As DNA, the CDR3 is TGTGCCAGTAGGGGGGGACTCGCCTCTTACAATGAGCAGTTCTTC. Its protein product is CASRGGLASYNEQFF.

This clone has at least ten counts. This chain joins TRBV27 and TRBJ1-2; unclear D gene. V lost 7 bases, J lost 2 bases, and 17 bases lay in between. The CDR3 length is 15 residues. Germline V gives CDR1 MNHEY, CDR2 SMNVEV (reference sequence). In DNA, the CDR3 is TGTGCCAGCACCCTCACTGGTGGTTACAACTATGGCTACACCTTC. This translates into CASTLTGGYNYGYTF.

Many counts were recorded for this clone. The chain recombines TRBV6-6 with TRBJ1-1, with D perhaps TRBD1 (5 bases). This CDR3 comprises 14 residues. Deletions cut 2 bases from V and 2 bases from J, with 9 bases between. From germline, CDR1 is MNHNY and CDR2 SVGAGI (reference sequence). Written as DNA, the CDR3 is TGTGCCAGCAGTTACGGGACCTTCAACACTGAAGCTTTCTTT. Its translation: CASSYGTFNTEAFF.

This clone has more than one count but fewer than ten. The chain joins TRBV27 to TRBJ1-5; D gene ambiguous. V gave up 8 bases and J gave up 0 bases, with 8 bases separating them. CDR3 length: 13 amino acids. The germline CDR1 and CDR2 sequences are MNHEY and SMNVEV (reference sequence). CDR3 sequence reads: CASARNSNQPQHF. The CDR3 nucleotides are TGTGCCAGCGCCCGAAATAGCAATCAGCCCCAGCATTTT.

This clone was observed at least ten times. The CDR3 is CASSFTLTPAGSVFF. In DNA, the CDR3 is TGTGCCAGCAGTTTCACACTGACTCCCGCAGGGAGTGTTTTCTTT. The V gene is TRBV27, the J gene TRBJ1-1; D possibly corresponds to TRBD1 (5 bases). Trimming took 3 bases from V and 13 from J, leaving 24 bases between them. The germline gives CDR1 MNHEY, CDR2 SMNVEV (reference sequence). This CDR3 region has 15 residues.

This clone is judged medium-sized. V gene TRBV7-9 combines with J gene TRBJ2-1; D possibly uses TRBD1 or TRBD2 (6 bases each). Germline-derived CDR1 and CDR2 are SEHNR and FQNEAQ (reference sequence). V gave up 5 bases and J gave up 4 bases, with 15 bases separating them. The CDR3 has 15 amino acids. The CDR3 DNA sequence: TGTGCCAGCAGCACCCCTGGGGGGCCATACAATGAGCAGTTCTTC. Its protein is CASSTPGGPYNEQFF.

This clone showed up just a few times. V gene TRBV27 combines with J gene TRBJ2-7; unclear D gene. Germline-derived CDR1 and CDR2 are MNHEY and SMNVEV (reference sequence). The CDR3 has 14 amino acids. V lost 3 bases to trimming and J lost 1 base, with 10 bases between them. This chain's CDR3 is CASSLGFGSYEQYF. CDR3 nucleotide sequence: TGTGCCAGCAGTTTGGGCTTCGGGTCCTACGAGCAGTACTTC.

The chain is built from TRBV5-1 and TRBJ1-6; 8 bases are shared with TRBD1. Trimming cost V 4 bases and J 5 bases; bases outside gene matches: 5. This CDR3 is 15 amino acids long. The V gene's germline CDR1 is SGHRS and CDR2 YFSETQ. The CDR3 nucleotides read TGCGCCAGCAGCCAGGGGGACAGGAATAATTCACCCCTCCACTTT. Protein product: CASSQGDRNNSPLHF.